Listed here are 5 T cell receptor beta chains from one sample, sequenced in a study of control samples from healthy donors and cancer patients. The table came from immunoSEQ multiplex PCR; TCRdb's copy has only in-frame clones and leaves some out. The repertoire holds around 75,000 clones, nearly 85% seen once, with 28% in the top ten. Sequencing was performed on blood. The origin of the receptors is a middle-aged man in good health.

The chain uses TRBV19 and TRBJ1-1; 7 bases map to TRBD1. The V segment lost 5 bases and the J segment 4 bases; nucleotides outside the gene matches: 10. Germline assignment: CDR1 LNHDA and CDR2 SQIVND (reference sequence). The CDR3 extends over 15 amino acids. CDR3: CASSRTGVGGTEAFF. For the CDR3, the DNA is TGTGCCAGTAGTCGGACAGGAGTGGGGGGCACTGAAGCTTTCTTT.

This chain connects TRBV18 to TRBJ2-1, with 10 bases matching TRBD2. The germline gives CDR1 KGHSH, CDR2 LQKENI. This CDR3 region has 16 residues. Trimming took 1 base from V and 8 from J; bases not matched to a gene: 8. The CDR3 DNA sequence: TGTGCCAGCTCACCACTCCCTAGCGGGAGTTCAGATGAGCAGTTCTTC. Amino acid sequence: CASSPLPSGSSDEQFF.

The CDR3 DNA follows: TGTGCCAGCAGTTTTTGGGGTGGGACCTACGAGCAGTACTTC. This codes for CASSFWGGTYEQYF. This sequence joins TRBV28 and TRBJ2-7, with D uncertain. Per the germline V gene, CDR1 is MDHEN and CDR2 is SYDVKM. The CDR3 loop spans 14 amino acids. Trimming took 3 bases from V and 2 from J, leaving 11 bases between them. Complete variable domain (other parts from reference TRBV28 and TRBJ2-7): DVKVTQSSRYLVKRTGEKVFLECVQDMDHENMFWYRQDPGLGLRLIYFSYDVKMKEKGDIPEGYSVSREKKERFSLILESASTNQTSMYLCASSFWGGTYEQYFGPGTRLTVT.

This rearrangement joins TRBV21-1 to TRBJ1-1; the table's D call, TRBD1, has no DNA check behind it. TRBV21-1 is a known pseudogene. The CDR3 is 13 amino acids. In nucleotides, the CDR3 is TGTGCCAGCCCAAAGGGGCCGAACACTGAAGCTTTCTTT. It specifies CASPKGPNTEAFF.

This chain joins TRBV7-3 and TRBJ1-1, with D maybe TRBD1 (6 bases). This CDR3 is 14 amino acids long. Trimming stripped 2 bases from V and 5 bases from J, with 12 bases between. Germline values: CDR1 SGHTA, CDR2 FQGTGA. CDR3 nucleotide sequence: TGTGCCAGCAGCTTAGAACAGGGAAGTACTGAAGCTTTCTTT. Translated, it gives CASSLEQGSTEAFF.